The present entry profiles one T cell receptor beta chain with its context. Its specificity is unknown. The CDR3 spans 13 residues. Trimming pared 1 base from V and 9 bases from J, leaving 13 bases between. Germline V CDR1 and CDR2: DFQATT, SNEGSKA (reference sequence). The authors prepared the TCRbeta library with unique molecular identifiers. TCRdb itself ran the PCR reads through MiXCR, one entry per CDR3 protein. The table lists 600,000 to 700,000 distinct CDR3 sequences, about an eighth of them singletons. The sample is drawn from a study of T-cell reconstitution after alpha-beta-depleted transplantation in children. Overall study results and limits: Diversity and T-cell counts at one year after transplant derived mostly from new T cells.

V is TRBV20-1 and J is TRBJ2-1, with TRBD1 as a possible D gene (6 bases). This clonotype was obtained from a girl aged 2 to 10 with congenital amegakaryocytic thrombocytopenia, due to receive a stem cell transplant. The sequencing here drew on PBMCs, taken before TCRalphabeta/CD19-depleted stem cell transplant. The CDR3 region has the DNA TGCAGTGCTAGAGTGGGGACACGCAGTGAGCAGTTCTTC. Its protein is CSARVGTRSEQFF.